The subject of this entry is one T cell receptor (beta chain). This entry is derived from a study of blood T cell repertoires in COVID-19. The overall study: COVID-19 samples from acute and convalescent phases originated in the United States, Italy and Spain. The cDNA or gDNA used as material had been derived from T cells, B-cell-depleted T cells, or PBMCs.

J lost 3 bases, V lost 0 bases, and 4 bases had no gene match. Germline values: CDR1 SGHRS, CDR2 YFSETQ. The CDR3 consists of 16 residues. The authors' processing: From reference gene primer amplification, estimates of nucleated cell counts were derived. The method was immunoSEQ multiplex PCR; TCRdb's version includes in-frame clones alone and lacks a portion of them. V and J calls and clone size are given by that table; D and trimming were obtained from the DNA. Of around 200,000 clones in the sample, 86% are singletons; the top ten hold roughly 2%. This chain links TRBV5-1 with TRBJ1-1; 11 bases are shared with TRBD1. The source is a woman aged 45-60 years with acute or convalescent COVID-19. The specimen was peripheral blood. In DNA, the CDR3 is TGCGCCAGCAGCTTGGGGACAGGGGGCTGGGACACTGAAGCTTTCTTT. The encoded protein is CASSLGTGGWDTEAFF.